Listed here are 29 T cell receptor beta chains from one sample, sequenced in a study of blood T cell repertoires in COVID-19. Sequencing was performed with immunoSEQ multiplex PCR; in TCRdb, only in-frame clones are kept and a portion is missing. The sample yields about 72,000 clones, about 80% seen once. Material: peripheral blood. The receptors come from a human donor in a cohort sampled during active COVID-19.

This clone has just a few counts. The chain recombines TRBV12-3 or TRBV12-4 with TRBJ1-3, with D possibly matching TRBD1 (5 bases). The germline V and J ends were trimmed by 6 bases and 8 bases, with 14 bases remaining between them. The CDR3 runs 13 residues. CDR3 amino acids: CASRLGPTDTIYF. CDR3 bases: TGTGCCAGCAGATTGGGGCCGACGGACACCATATATTTT.

This chain uses TRBV4-3 with TRBJ2-1, with D possibly matching TRBD2 (5 bases). CDR1 is LGHNA, CDR2 YSLEER, per germline. Deletions cut 0 bases from V and 9 bases from J, with 9 bases between. There are 13 residues in the CDR3. CDR3 DNA: TGCGCCAGCAGCCAAGATTTAGCGCCTGAGCAGTTCTTC. This gives the protein CASSQDLAPEQFF.

This clone turned up a few times. The V and J genes are TRBV18 and TRBJ1-2; TRBD1 is a possible D gene (5 bases). The CDR3 is made up of 14 amino acids. Germline V CDR1 and CDR2: KGHSH, LQKENI. Trimming removed 3 bases at V and 7 bases at J, with 15 bases between. The CDR3 loop reads CASSPSERGGGYTF. The CDR3 region has the DNA TGTGCCAGCTCACCTTCGGAAAGGGGTGGTGGCTACACCTTC.

This clone was counted a few times. The genes are TRBV10-3 and TRBJ1-6; the D gene is possibly TRBD1 (5 bases). CDR1 and CDR2 from the germline V gene are ENHRY and SYGVKD. Trimming shortened V by 5 bases and J by 1 base, and 9 bases separated the two germline ends. CDR3 size: 15 residues. Written as DNA, the CDR3 is TGTGCCATCAGTTCCGGGGGGTCCTATAATTCACCCCTCCACTTT. It codes for CAISSGGSYNSPLHF.

The chain recombines TRBV5-1 with TRBJ2-5; D may be TRBD1 (5 bases). The germline CDR1 and CDR2 sequences are SGHRS and YFSETQ. The CDR3 is 13 residues long. Trimming left V 5 bases short and J 1 base short, with 9 bases between. The CDR3 DNA sequence: TGCGCCAGCAGTTTAGGGGTCCAAGAGACCCAGTACTTC. Residues: CASSLGVQETQYF. The entire variable domain, with the rest obtained from reference TRBV5-1 and TRBJ2-5, is as follows: KAGVTQTPRYLIKTRGQQVTLSCSPISGHRSVSWYQQTPGQGLQFLFEYFSETQRNKGNFPGRFSGRQFSNSRSEMNVSTLELGDSALYLCASSLGVQETQYFGPGTRLLVL.

The chain combines TRBV18 with TRBJ1-2; TRBD1 is a possible D gene (5 bases). V was trimmed by 4 bases and J by 3 bases, leaving 9 bases between them. The germline gives CDR1 KGHSH, CDR2 LQKENI. The CDR3 is made up of 13 amino acids. The CDR3, as DNA: TGTGCCAGCTCACAGGGGTCGCACTATGGCTACACCTTC. Translating gives CASSQGSHYGYTF.

The V gene is TRBV3-1 (or the pseudogene TRBV3-2), the J gene TRBJ2-7, with D perhaps matching TRBD2 (5 bases). Deletions cut 0 bases from V and 4 bases from J, with 16 bases between. CDR1 and CDR2 from the germline V gene are LGHDT and YNNKEL (reference sequence). This CDR3 contains 16 residues. CDR3 sequence: CASSQEGSGRRYEQYF. CDR3 in DNA: TGTGCCAGCAGCCAAGAAGGGTCGGGGAGAAGGTACGAGCAGTACTTC.

The CDR3 spells CASSSGSLRTEAFF. For the CDR3, the DNA is TGTGCCAGCAGCTCGGGGAGTCTCCGAACTGAAGCTTTCTTT. The chain employs TRBV7-9 and TRBJ1-1; no definite D call. Germline CDR1 reads SEHNR; CDR2 reads FQNEAQ (reference sequence). The CDR3 runs 14 residues. Trimming shortened V by 4 bases and J by 5 bases, and 14 bases separated the two germline ends.

The gene calls are TRBV12-5 and TRBJ1-2; D is undetermined. The germline CDR1 and CDR2 sequences are LGHNT and FRNRAP. CDR3 length: 14 residues. The V end lost 7 bases, the J end lost 1 base, and 13 bases lay between the germline ends. CDR3 sequence: CASAPPRYNYGYTF. The DNA of the CDR3 is TGTGCTAGTGCCCCCCCGAGGTATAACTATGGCTACACCTTC.

The chain carries TRBV11-2 and TRBJ2-7, with TRBD2 identical over 7 bases. Germline CDR1 and CDR2: SGHAT and FQNNGV. The CDR3 spans 14 residues. Trimming at V came to 4 bases and at J to 3 bases, leaving 6 bases not matched to a gene. CDR3 coding DNA: TGTGCCAGCAGCTATGGACGGGGGGACTACGAGCAGTACTTC. It specifies CASSYGRGDYEQYF. Drawing the rest from reference TRBV11-2 and TRBJ2-7, the complete variable domain is EAGVAQSPRYKIIEKRQSVAFWCNPISGHATLYWYQQILGQGPKLLIQFQNNGVVDDSQLPKDRFSAERLKGVDSTLKIQPAKLEDSAVYLCASSYGRGDYEQYFGPGTRLTVT.

This sequence joins TRBV6-4 and TRBJ1-1; D not certain. The CDR3 has 13 amino acids. From germline, CDR1 is MRHNA and CDR2 SNTAGT. With 3 bases removed from V and 4 bases from J, the gap between germline ends came to 9 bases. The DNA of the CDR3 is TGTGCCAGCAGTGAAGCCCGGGGCACTGAAGCTTTCTTT. This codes for CASSEARGTEAFF.

This chain links TRBV3-1 (or the pseudogene TRBV3-2) with TRBJ2-5; D remains unclear. The CDR3 consists of 12 residues. The V gene's germline CDR1 is LGHDT and CDR2 YNNKEL (reference sequence). V shed 3 bases and J shed 1 base, with 3 bases lying between them. The DNA for the CDR3 is TGTGCCAGCAGCCACATCCAAGAGACCCAGTACTTC. This codes for CASSHIQETQYF.

This clone was counted once. For the CDR3, the DNA is TGTGCCAGCGGTCTGGCACCCGAAAAACTGTTTTTT. Encoded protein: CASGLAPEKLFF. The rearrangement uses TRBV2 and TRBJ1-4, with D hard to call. Germline V gene data show CDR1 as SNHLY and CDR2 as FYNNEI. Trimming stripped 8 bases from V and 8 bases from J, with 12 bases between. CDR3 length: 12 residues.

The genes are TRBV3-1 (or the pseudogene TRBV3-2) and TRBJ1-1, with 8 bases identical to TRBD1. The germline gives CDR1 LGHDT, CDR2 YNNKEL (reference sequence). V was clipped by 4 bases and J by 11 bases; unmatched bases: 6. The CDR3 runs 12 residues. The CDR3, as DNA: TGTGCCAGCAGCCGACCTAGACAGGGGGCTTTCTTT. Amino acids: CASSRPRQGAFF.

The gene calls are TRBV27 and TRBJ1-1; a possible D gene is TRBD1 (6 bases). Germline V gives CDR1 MNHEY, CDR2 SMNVEV (reference sequence). This CDR3 has 14 amino acids. V was cut by 5 bases and J by 0 bases, with 10 bases left in between. The CDR3: CASSTQGLNTEAFF. DNA of the CDR3: TGTGCCAGCAGTACACAGGGATTGAACACTGAAGCTTTCTTT.

The CDR3 DNA reads as TGTGCCAGTAGCGACAGTAACTCTGGAAACACCATATATTTT. Protein product: CASSDSNSGNTIYF. J is TRBJ1-3 and V is TRBV19; D perhaps matches TRBD1 (5 bases). CDR3 size: 14 residues. In germline, CDR1 is LNHDA, CDR2 SQIVND (reference sequence). Trimming pared 6 bases from V and 0 bases from J, leaving 9 bases between.

This clone was detected a few times. The gene calls are TRBV4-1 and TRBJ2-2, with TRBD2 matching over 15 bases. V trimming: 5 bases; J trimming: 6 bases; junction bases outside the gene matches: 4. Germline CDR1 reads MGHRA; CDR2 reads YSYEKL. The length of the CDR3 is 16 residues. The CDR3 DNA is TGCGCCAGCAGCACGGGACTAGCGGGGGGTCCCGGGGAGCTGTTTTTT. Its translation is CASSTGLAGGPGELFF.

The chain combines TRBV6-5 with TRBJ1-4, with a weak D call TRBD1 (5 bases). Germline loops: CDR1 MNHEY, CDR2 SVGAGI. The CDR3 consists of 14 residues. Between the trimmed V and J ends, which lost 5 bases and 0 bases, there was a span of 7 bases. Here the CDR3 reads CASSTGSTNEKLFF. As DNA, the CDR3 is TGTGCCAGCAGTACAGGTTCAACTAATGAAAAACTGTTTTTT.

The rearrangement uses TRBV3-1 (or the pseudogene TRBV3-2) and TRBJ2-4; TRBD2 is a possible D gene (5 bases). This CDR3 is 14 amino acids long. The germline gives CDR1 LGHDT, CDR2 YNNKEL (reference sequence). Trimming left V 1 base short and J 6 bases short, with 10 bases between. CDR3 sequence reads: CASSQGLTPNIQYF. CDR3 sequence (DNA): TGTGCCAGCAGCCAAGGACTAACCCCAAACATTCAGTACTTC.

The V call is TRBV30, the J call TRBJ2-1; D might be TRBD1 (6 bases). Trimming stripped 4 bases from V and 4 bases from J, with 23 bases between. The V gene's germline CDR1 is GTSNPN and CDR2 SVGIG (reference sequence). The CDR3 covers 17 residues. Here the CDR3 reads CAWIPGQNFPNYNEQFF. The CDR3 DNA sequence: TGTGCCTGGATCCCCGGACAGAATTTTCCTAATTACAATGAGCAGTTCTTC.

The rearrangement joins TRBV10-3 to TRBJ2-7, with D perhaps matching TRBD2 (6 bases). The CDR3 is made up of 17 amino acids. Trimming took off 0 bases at V and 0 bases at J, with 15 bases between the two ends. In germline, CDR1 is ENHRY, CDR2 SYGVKD. In DNA form, the CDR3 reads TGTGCCATCAGTGAGTCTCTTTTGCGGGACTTCTCCTACGAGCAGTACTTC. Its translation is CAISESLLRDFSYEQYF.

This clone came up once. The chain is built from TRBV18 and TRBJ2-7, with D possibly matching TRBD1 (5 bases). This CDR3 spans 12 amino acids. V dropped 6 bases and J dropped 7 bases, with 13 bases sitting between them. In germline, CDR1 is KGHSH, CDR2 LQKENI. The CDR3 protein is CASSLGQWEQYF. The CDR3 DNA reads TGTGCCAGCTCCTTGGGGCAATGGGAGCAGTACTTC.

In this sample, this clone turned up a few times. The chain has TRBV7-3 and TRBJ1-2; the D is unclear. The CDR3 consists of 13 residues. The V and J ends lost 1 base and 6 bases respectively, with 9 bases between them. The germline V gene encodes CDR1 SGHTA and CDR2 FQGTGA. The CDR3 is CASSLNSRDGYTF. The CDR3 bases are TGTGCCAGCAGCTTAAACTCTCGGGATGGCTACACCTTC.

The V and J genes are TRBV30 and TRBJ2-6; no reliable D call. Germline-derived CDR1 and CDR2 are GTSNPN and SVGIG (reference sequence). This CDR3 spans 13 amino acids. V lost 5 bases, J lost 4 bases, and 9 bases lay in between. The CDR3 region has the DNA TGTGCCTGGGGTCCCCCGGGGGCCAACGTCCTGACTTTC. This encodes CAWGPPGANVLTF.

The J gene is TRBJ1-2, the V gene TRBV5-1, with 7 bases fitting TRBD1. This CDR3 has 14 residues. V lost 4 bases and J lost 2; bases outside the gene matches: 5. Looked up from germline, CDR1 is SGHRS and CDR2 is YFSETQ. CDR3: CASSPSDRNYGYTF. Here the CDR3 DNA reads TGCGCCAGCAGCCCCTCGGACAGGAACTATGGCTACACCTTC. Full variable domain (remainder filled in from reference TRBV5-1 and TRBJ1-2): KAGVTQTPRYLIKTRGQQVTLSCSPISGHRSVSWYQQTPGQGLQFLFEYFSETQRNKGNFPGRFSGRQFSNSRSEMNVSTLELGDSALYLCASSPSDRNYGYTFGSGTRLTVV.

The chain joins TRBV6-5 to TRBJ1-6, with 9 bases matching TRBD1. Trimming at V came to 6 bases and at J to 10 bases, leaving 7 bases not matched to a gene. Germline lookup yields CDR1 MNHEY and CDR2 SVGAGI. The CDR3 sequence is 14 residues long. The CDR3 loop is CASRPGQGMSPLHF. The CDR3 DNA reads TGTGCCAGCAGACCGGGACAGGGCATGTCACCCCTCCACTTT.

This chain uses TRBV5-1 with TRBJ2-7; TRBD1 matches 7 bases. V shed 4 bases, J shed 3 bases, and the junction held 10 bases outside the gene matches. Germline V lookup: CDR1 SGHRS, CDR2 YFSETQ. CDR3 length: 15 residues. CDR3 amino acids: CASSGETGNRYEQYF. The CDR3 bases are TGCGCCAGCAGCGGAGAGACAGGGAACCGCTACGAGCAGTACTTC.

This sequence joins TRBV5-4 and TRBJ2-2, with 7 bases fitting TRBD2. Losses at the gene ends were 0 bases for V and 4 bases for J; bases not matched to a gene: 6. Germline loops: CDR1 SGHNT, CDR2 YYREEE (reference sequence). The CDR3 contains 16 residues. CDR3 region: CASSLAEGGGTGELFF. The CDR3 DNA follows: TGTGCCAGCAGCTTGGCGGAGGGCGGGGGCACCGGGGAGCTGTTTTTT.

The V and J genes are TRBV18 and TRBJ2-6; D perhaps matches TRBD2 (6 bases). Germline V lookup: CDR1 KGHSH, CDR2 LQKENI. The CDR3 covers 18 residues. Trimming stripped 5 bases from V and 0 bases from J, with 17 bases between. CDR3 sequence reads: CASSEDGRAGSGANVLTF. The CDR3 bases are TGTGCCAGCTCAGAGGACGGAAGAGCGGGCTCTGGGGCCAACGTCCTGACTTTC.